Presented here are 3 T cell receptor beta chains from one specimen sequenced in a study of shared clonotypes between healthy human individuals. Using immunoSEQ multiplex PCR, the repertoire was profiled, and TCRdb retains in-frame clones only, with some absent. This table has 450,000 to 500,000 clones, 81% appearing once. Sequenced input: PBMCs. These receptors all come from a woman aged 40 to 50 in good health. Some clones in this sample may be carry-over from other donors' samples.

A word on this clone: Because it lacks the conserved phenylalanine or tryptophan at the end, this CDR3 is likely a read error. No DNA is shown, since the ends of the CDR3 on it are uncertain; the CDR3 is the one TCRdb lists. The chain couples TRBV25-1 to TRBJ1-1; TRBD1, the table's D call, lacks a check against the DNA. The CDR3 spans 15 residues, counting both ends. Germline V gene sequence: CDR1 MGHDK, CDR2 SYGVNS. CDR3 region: CASSARTDRNTEALS.

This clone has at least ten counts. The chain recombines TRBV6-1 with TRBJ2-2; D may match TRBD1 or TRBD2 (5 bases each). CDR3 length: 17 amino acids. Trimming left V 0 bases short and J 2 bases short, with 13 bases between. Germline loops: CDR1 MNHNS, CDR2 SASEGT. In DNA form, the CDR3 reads TGTGCCAGCAGTGAAGCGAGGGGCAGGTACAACACCGGGGAGCTGTTTTTT. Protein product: CASSEARGRYNTGELFF.

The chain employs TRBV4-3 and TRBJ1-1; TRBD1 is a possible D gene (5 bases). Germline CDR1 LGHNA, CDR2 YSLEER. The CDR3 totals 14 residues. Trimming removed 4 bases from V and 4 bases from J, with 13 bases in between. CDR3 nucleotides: TGCGCCAGCAGCCGTGCCGGGGCGAGCACTGAAGCTTTCTTT. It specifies CASSRAGASTEAFF.